The next 30 T cell receptor beta chains were all read from a single sample in a study of CD8+CD57+ T cells in acquired aplastic anemia. Flow cytometry had shown expanded CD8+CD57+ cells in the patients chosen for sequencing. For CDR3 and TCR beta VDJ profiling, genomic DNA was the template used. TCRdb reanalysed the reads using MiXCR and keeps one entry per CDR3 protein. The sample lists some 92,000 distinct CDR3 sequences, around 62% occurring once. The sample taken for sequencing was sorted CD4+, CD8+, or CD8+CD57+ T cells (not recorded which) from PBMCs. The source is a human donor with aplastic anemia.

The genes are TRBV4-1 and TRBJ2-7; weak D call: TRBD2 (5 bases). The ends were cut back, 1 base at V and 6 bases at J, with 16 bases in the middle. Germline V gives CDR1 MGHRA, CDR2 YSYEKL. The CDR3 is 15 amino acids. The CDR3 sequence: CASSQGVGLAGEQYF. The CDR3 DNA is TGCGCCAGCAGCCAAGGGGTAGGGCTAGCTGGCGAGCAGTACTTC.

The gene calls are TRBV2 and TRBJ1-2; tentative D call: TRBD1 (6 bases). Per germline, CDR1 SNHLY and CDR2 FYNNEI. This CDR3 contains 16 residues. V was cut by 6 bases and J by 2 bases, with 19 bases left in between. The CDR3 region is CASRERLWTVNYGYTF. DNA for the CDR3: TGTGCCAGCAGAGAGAGATTATGGACAGTCAACTATGGCTACACCTTC.

The chain couples TRBV15 to TRBJ2-3; no clear D gene. V lost 0 bases and J 2 bases, leaving 12 bases between the germline ends. The CDR3 sequence is 16 residues long. Germline V lookup: CDR1 LNHNV, CDR2 YYDKDF (reference sequence). The CDR3 DNA reads TGTGCCACCAGCAGAGATCGGTCGATATACACAGATACGCAGTATTTT. Its protein is CATSRDRSIYTDTQYF.

The gene calls are TRBV10-2 and TRBJ1-2, with D uncertain. Per the germline V gene, CDR1 is WSHSY and CDR2 is SAAADI. The CDR3 runs 15 residues. V dropped 2 bases and J dropped 4 bases, with 14 bases sitting between them. Here the CDR3 DNA reads TGCGCCAGCAGTGAGATTCCGGGAGGCGTCTATGGCTACACCTTC. It yields the protein CASSEIPGGVYGYTF.

The rearrangement links TRBV9 to TRBJ2-3; perhaps TRBD2 as D (7 bases). The germline V gene has CDR1 SGDLS and CDR2 YYNGEE. This CDR3 has 16 amino acids. V was pared by 3 bases and J by 3 bases, with 17 bases between. In DNA, the CDR3 is TGTGCCAGCAGCGGAGGGGGAGCGGGGATGACAGATACGCAGTATTTT. The encoded protein is CASSGGGAGMTDTQYF.

Ten or more counts support this clonotype. The chain recombines TRBV7-6 with TRBJ2-1; D call uncertain. Trimming left V 6 bases short and J 5 bases short, with 8 bases between. Germline CDR1 SGHVS, CDR2 FNYEAQ. The CDR3 extends over 12 amino acids. DNA of the CDR3: TGTGCCAGCAGTACCGCCAACAATGAGCAGTTCTTC. This sequence encodes CASSTANNEQFF.

The rearrangement uses TRBV10-2 and TRBJ2-1; D is perhaps TRBD2 (6 bases). The germline V gene has CDR1 WSHSY and CDR2 SAAADI. The CDR3 length is 17 residues. V gave up 4 bases and J gave up 0 bases, with 16 bases separating them. The CDR3 here is CASSGGGGPSSYNEQFF. As DNA, the CDR3 is TGCGCCAGCAGTGGCGGAGGAGGGCCGAGCTCCTACAATGAGCAGTTCTTC.

CDR3 loop: CASSRDWNEKLFF. The DNA of the CDR3 is TGTGCCAGCAGCCGGGACTGGAATGAAAAACTGTTTTTT. The rearrangement uses TRBV7-9 and TRBJ1-4, with D possibly being TRBD1 (5 bases). Germline V gene sequence: CDR1 SEHNR, CDR2 FQNEAQ (reference sequence). This CDR3 contains 13 residues. V gave up 5 bases and J gave up 5 bases, with 9 bases separating them.

For the CDR3, the DNA is TGTGCCAGCAGTCCTACGGGGGTGACTTTCTTT. Translation: CASSPTGVTFF. This chain joins TRBV2 and TRBJ1-1; D perhaps matches TRBD1 (5 bases). This CDR3 contains 11 residues. Germline CDR1 SNHLY, CDR2 FYNNEI. V gave up 5 bases and J gave up 12 bases, with 13 bases separating them. Using reference TRBV2 and TRBJ1-1 for the parts outside the CDR3, the full variable domain is EPEVTQTPSHQVTQMGQEVILRCVPISNHLYFYWYRQILGQKVEFLVSFYNNEISEKSEIFDDQFSVERPDGSNFTLKIRSTKLEDSAMYFCASSPTGVTFFGQGTRLTVV.

This clonotype was observed a handful of times. CDR3 sequence reads: CASSLRQGEQYF. The CDR3 DNA reads TGTGCCAGCAGCTTAAGGCAGGGGGAGCAGTACTTC. The chain employs TRBV7-2 and TRBJ2-7; perhaps TRBD1 as D (6 bases). Germline CDR1 reads SGHTA; CDR2 reads FQGNSA. The length of the CDR3 is 12 residues. Trimming left V 2 bases short and J 7 bases short, with 9 bases between.

The rearrangement joins TRBV2 to TRBJ2-3; 8 bases are shared with TRBD2. Germline V CDR1 and CDR2: SNHLY, FYNNEI. Unmatched junction bases numbered 7, after V lost 3 bases and J lost 5 bases. The length of the CDR3 is 15 residues. The CDR3 sequence: CASSDELAALDTQYF. In nucleotides, the CDR3 is TGTGCCAGCAGTGACGAACTAGCGGCATTAGATACGCAGTATTTT. Combining the CDR3 with reference TRBV2 and TRBJ2-3 gives the whole variable domain EPEVTQTPSHQVTQMGQEVILRCVPISNHLYFYWYRQILGQKVEFLVSFYNNEISEKSEIFDDQFSVERPDGSNFTLKIRSTKLEDSAMYFCASSDELAALDTQYFGPGTRLTVL.

This rearrangement joins TRBV7-6 to TRBJ2-5; possible D gene TRBD2, 5 bases. Trimming took 4 bases from V and 5 from J, leaving 11 bases between them. This CDR3 contains 13 residues. Looked up from germline, CDR1 is SGHVS and CDR2 is FNYEAQ. CDR3 region: CASSSTTRETQYF. CDR3 nucleotides: TGTGCCAGCAGCTCTACTACTAGGGAGACCCAGTACTTC.

The V gene is TRBV27, the J gene TRBJ2-1, with 10 bases matching TRBD1. V lost 2 bases and J lost 11; bases outside the gene matches: 15. The CDR3 has 17 amino acids. CDR1 and CDR2 from the germline V gene are MNHEY and SMNVEV (reference sequence). CDR3 DNA sequence: TGTGCCAGCAGTTTAATGATCGGGACAGGGGTAACAAATAAGCAGTTCTTC. The encoded protein is CASSLMIGTGVTNKQFF.

The chain employs TRBV4-2 and TRBJ2-7; D is perhaps TRBD2 (7 bases). The CDR3 consists of 15 residues. V lost 1 base to trimming and J lost 4 bases, with 14 bases between them. CDR1 and CDR2 (germline): LGHNA, YNFKEQ. Here the CDR3 reads CASSQVGGATYEQYF. CDR3 sequence (DNA): TGTGCCAGCAGCCAAGTGGGGGGGGCTACGTACGAGCAGTACTTC.

This clonotype was seen only a few times. V gene TRBV19 combines with J gene TRBJ1-1, with D maybe TRBD1 (5 bases). The CDR3 sequence is 14 residues long. Germline CDR1 and CDR2: LNHDA and SQIVND (reference sequence). V lost 3 bases to trimming and J lost 7 bases, with 15 bases between them. CDR3 in amino acids: CASSIPVQGGEAFF. CDR3 sequence (DNA): TGTGCCAGTAGTATCCCAGTTCAGGGAGGTGAAGCTTTCTTT. The full variable domain, rest sourced from reference TRBV19 and TRBJ1-1, is DGGITQSPKYLFRKEGQNVTLSCEQNLNHDAMYWYRQDPGQGLRLIYYSQIVNDFQKGDIAEGYSVSREKKESFPLTVTSAQKNPTAFYLCASSIPVQGGEAFFGQGTRLTVV.

This clonotype occurred many times. The rearrangement uses TRBV9 and TRBJ2-5; TRBD1 or TRBD2 may be the D gene (6 bases each). The length of the CDR3 is 15 residues. Germline CDR1 is SGDLS and CDR2 is YYNGEE. V was trimmed by 0 bases and J by 4 bases, leaving 13 bases between them. CDR3 sequence reads: CASSVAGEGGETQYF. The CDR3 bases are TGTGCCAGCAGCGTAGCGGGAGAAGGGGGAGAGACCCAGTACTTC.

The chain links TRBV7-2 to TRBJ1-4; D is ambiguous. Trimming shortened V by 4 bases and J by 8 bases, and 8 bases separated the two germline ends. The CDR3 sequence is 12 residues long. CDR1 is SGHTA, CDR2 FQGNSA, per germline. CDR3 DNA sequence: TGTGCCAGCAGCTATAGCGGGGAAAAACTGTTTTTT. This translates into CASSYSGEKLFF.

This clonotype was observed a handful of times. This chain connects TRBV25-1 to TRBJ1-6; no clear D. Trimming took off 8 bases at V and 7 bases at J, with 9 bases between the two ends. Germline V lookup: CDR1 MGHDK, CDR2 SYGVNS. The CDR3 has 12 residues. The CDR3 DNA reads TGTGCCAGCCGGCCCGGGAATTCACCCCTCCACTTT. This codes for CASRPGNSPLHF.

This clonotype has only a few counts. This chain connects TRBV7-3 to TRBJ1-2; 7 bases are shared with TRBD1. The V gene's germline CDR1 is SGHTA and CDR2 FQGTGA. V lost 0 bases and J lost 8; bases outside the gene matches: 3. This CDR3 comprises 13 residues. The CDR3 loop reads CASSLTDRHGYTF. The CDR3 DNA is TGTGCCAGCAGCTTAACGGACAGGCACGGCTACACCTTC.

The V gene is TRBV6-1, the J gene TRBJ1-6; perhaps TRBD1 as D (6 bases). The V gene lost 2 bases and the J gene lost 7 bases, with 18 bases spanning the gap. Germline V gene sequence: CDR1 MNHNS, CDR2 SASEGT. There are 17 residues in the CDR3. This chain's CDR3 is CASSERLGGGNNSPLHF. As DNA, the CDR3 is TGTGCCAGCAGTGAAAGGTTGGGAGGGGGTAACAATTCACCCCTCCACTTT.

This clonotype has ten or more counts. The chain combines TRBV6-2 or TRBV6-3 with TRBJ2-7, with TRBD2 identical over 14 bases. The CDR3 loop spans 19 amino acids. CDR1 and CDR2 from the germline V gene are MNHEY and SVGEGT. Losses at the gene ends were 0 bases for V and 4 bases for J; bases not matched to a gene: 11. CDR3 nucleotides: TGTGCCAGCAGTTACTCGTCGACTAGCGGGAGGGCCCTCGGATACGAGCAGTACTTC. Residues: CASSYSSTSGRALGYEQYF.

The chain is built from TRBV6-5 and TRBJ2-7; 7 bases agree with TRBD1. V was pared by 2 bases and J by 2 bases, with 6 bases of the junction left unmatched. The germline gives CDR1 MNHEY, CDR2 SVGAGI. The CDR3 runs to 15 residues. This chain's CDR3 is CASSYTWTGAYEQYF. The CDR3 nucleotides read TGTGCCAGCAGTTACACCTGGACAGGCGCCTACGAGCAGTACTTC.

This clonotype was seen ten or more times. The chain joins TRBV19 to TRBJ2-7; D not certain. V was pared by 1 base and J by 0 bases, with 10 bases between. Per the germline V gene, CDR1 is LNHDA and CDR2 is SQIVND (reference sequence). The CDR3 length is 15 residues. The CDR3 reads CASSIVLGNSYEQYF. The CDR3 coding sequence is TGTGCCAGTAGTATAGTTCTCGGAAACTCCTACGAGCAGTACTTC.

The chain joins TRBV7-9 to TRBJ2-5; no clear D. Trimming pared 5 bases from V and 2 bases from J, leaving 9 bases between. Germline V CDR1 and CDR2: SEHNR, FQNEAQ (reference sequence). The CDR3 covers 13 residues. The CDR3 here is CASSPLEQETQYF. The CDR3 nucleotides are TGTGCCAGCAGCCCCCTGGAGCAAGAGACCCAGTACTTC. The full variable domain, in which reference TRBV7-9 and TRBJ2-5 provide the parts outside the CDR3, is DTGVSQNPRHKITKRGQNVTFRCDPISEHNRLYWYRQTLGQGPEFLTYFQNEAQLEKSRLLSDRFSAERPKGSFSTLEIQRTEQGDSAMYLCASSPLEQETQYFGPGTRLLVL.

This clonotype was found once. The gene calls are TRBV13 and TRBJ2-5; D possibly corresponds to TRBD1 (6 bases). V was pared by 9 bases and J by 5 bases, with 13 bases between. Germline CDR1 PRHDT, CDR2 FYEKMQ (reference sequence). This CDR3 contains 12 residues. CDR3 DNA: TGTGCCAGTAGCCATGACAGGGAGACCCAGTACTTC. Protein product: CASSHDRETQYF. Variable domain in full (rest from reference TRBV13 and TRBJ2-5): AAGVIQSPRHLIKEKRETATLKCYPIPRHDTVYWYQQGPGQDPQFLISFYEKMQSDKGSIPDRFSAQQFSDYHSELNMSSLELGDSALYFCASSHDRETQYFGPGTRLLVL.

The rearrangement uses TRBV29-1 and TRBJ2-5; D uncertain. The CDR3 has 14 residues. Deletions cut 3 bases from V and 5 bases from J, with 16 bases between. Germline lookup yields CDR1 SQVTM and CDR2 ANQGSEA. The CDR3 sequence: CSVDITKGFETQYF. Here the CDR3 DNA reads TGCAGCGTTGACATAACAAAGGGATTCGAGACCCAGTACTTC.

The V and J genes are TRBV19 and TRBJ2-5; D uncertain. Per germline, CDR1 LNHDA and CDR2 SQIVND (reference sequence). The CDR3 has 13 amino acids. V was shortened by 5 bases and J by 1 base, with 8 bases between the two germline ends. This CDR3 reads CASSVLTQETQYF. The CDR3 DNA reads as TGTGCCAGTAGTGTCCTCACCCAAGAGACCCAGTACTTC.

V gene TRBV10-3 combines with J gene TRBJ2-5; maybe TRBD2 (7 bases). Looked up from germline, CDR1 is ENHRY and CDR2 is SYGVKD. There are 15 residues in the CDR3. CDR3 region: CTAGLGGRDQETQYF. Here the CDR3 DNA reads TGTACAGCGGGGCTCGGGGGCCGTGACCAAGAGACCCAGTACTTC.

The V gene is TRBV4-2, the J gene TRBJ1-6, with D possibly TRBD1 on 6 matching bases. The CDR3 sequence is 14 residues long. Germline loops: CDR1 LGHNA, CDR2 YNFKEQ. V lost 6 bases, J lost 5 bases, and 11 bases lay in between. CDR3 in DNA: TGTGCCAGCAGTCGGGACACTGATAATTCACCCCTCCACTTT. This encodes CASSRDTDNSPLHF.

The genes are TRBV12-3 or TRBV12-4 and TRBJ1-2; D is unclear. V shed 3 bases and J shed 7 bases, with 18 bases lying between them. CDR3 size: 15 residues. As DNA, the CDR3 is TGTGCCAGCAGTTTTCTAGAGGGAGGGTTGTCTGGCTACACCTTC. It translates to CASSFLEGGLSGYTF.